These 9 T cell receptor beta chains share one sample of origin, sequenced in a study of cytomegalovirus exposure and HLA in healthy donors. Primers included in the PCR were 60 Vbeta and 13 Jbeta primers. The assay was immunoSEQ multiplex PCR, and TCRdb's table has in-frame clones only and misses some. The table includes about 140,000 clones, approximately 77% detected once. Material for sequencing was PBMCs. The receptors were sampled from a man aged 25 to 40 in good health and CMV-seronegative.

The V gene is TRBV7-2, the J gene TRBJ2-5, with D possibly being TRBD1 (7 bases). Germline V gene lookup returns CDR1 SGHTA and CDR2 FQGNSA. V was clipped by 5 bases and J by 1 base, with 14 bases between them. The CDR3 sequence is 15 residues long. As DNA, the CDR3 is TGTGCCAGCAGCCAGGGGGTTAGCGGCCAAGAGACCCAGTACTTC. It codes for CASSQGVSGQETQYF.

The chain couples TRBV29-1 to TRBJ2-1; a weak D match, TRBD2 (7 bases). The CDR3 loop spans 14 amino acids. V was cut by 8 bases and J by 8 bases, with 22 bases left in between. From germline, CDR1 is SQVTM and CDR2 ANQGSEA. CDR3 residues: CSLGGGSVGDEQFF. CDR3 nucleotide sequence: TGCAGCTTGGGGGGCGGGAGTGTCGGCGATGAGCAGTTCTTC.

The gene calls are TRBV21-1 and TRBJ2-5; TRBD2, the table's D call, was not compared with the DNA. TRBV21-1 is labeled a pseudogene. The CDR3 sequence is 18 residues long. CDR3 sequence (DNA): TGTGCCAGCAGCAAAGCGCAGGGGTTAGCGGGAGGGCAAGAGACCCAGTACTTC. As protein: CASSKAQGLAGGQETQYF.

V usage is TRBV5-3 and J usage is TRBJ1-1; 9 nucleotides match TRBD1. TRBV5-3 is placed among ORFs of uncertain function. The CDR3 covers 17 residues. V shed 3 bases and J 6 bases; nucleotides not matched to a gene: 15. The CDR3 coding sequence is TGTGCCAGAAGCTCCCTCCCCGGGACAGGGAAATTCGCTGAAGCTTTCTTT. Translation: CARSSLPGTGKFAEAFF.

There are a few counts of this clone. The rearrangement links TRBV5-1 to TRBJ1-3; a weak D match, TRBD1 (6 bases). V was cut by 2 bases and J by 1 base, with 7 bases left in between. Germline CDR1 is SGHRS and CDR2 is YFSETQ. The CDR3 is made up of 14 amino acids. The CDR3 loop is CASSFQGSGNTIYF. CDR3 coding DNA: TGCGCCAGCAGCTTTCAGGGGTCTGGAAACACCATATATTTT.

This clone was found a few times. The chain employs TRBV27 and TRBJ1-5, with TRBD1 as a possible D gene (6 bases). The CDR3 has 17 amino acids. Germline CDR1 and CDR2: MNHEY and SMNVEV (reference sequence). The ends were cut back, 5 bases at V and 0 bases at J, with 17 bases in the middle. The CDR3 DNA sequence: TGTGCCAGCAGTCCGTCTGTTGGGGGCTATAGCAATCAGCCCCAGCATTTT. It specifies CASSPSVGGYSNQPQHF.

V gene TRBV6-1 combines with J gene TRBJ2-5; 10 positions match TRBD2. V shed 8 bases and J 4 bases; nucleotides not matched to a gene: 7. This CDR3 has 14 amino acids. Germline CDR1 reads MNHNS; CDR2 reads SASEGT. The DNA for the CDR3 is TGTGCCAGCCAGAGCGGGAGGGCGGGAGAGACCCAGTACTTC. The encoded protein is CASQSGRAGETQYF.

The chain employs TRBV5-1 and TRBJ1-4; D unresolved. V shed 1 base and J shed 3 bases, with 16 bases lying between them. The CDR3 contains 17 residues. CDR1 is SGHRS, CDR2 YFSETQ, per germline. In DNA form, the CDR3 reads TGCGCCAGCAGCTTGTACCTCTCGGAGAGCTCTAATGAAAAACTGTTTTTT. As protein: CASSLYLSESSNEKLFF.

The chain links TRBV7-3 to TRBJ2-5, with 11 positions matching TRBD2. This CDR3 region has 18 residues. Trimming removed 5 bases from V and 1 base from J; junction bases left unmatched: 12. Germline lookup yields CDR1 SGHTA and CDR2 FQGTGA. The CDR3 DNA reads as TGTGCCAGCAGCATAGCGGGAGGGCGTGTCGGGGCCCAAGAGACCCAGTACTTC. Its protein is CASSIAGGRVGAQETQYF.